This T cell receptor beta chain was sequenced for a study of T cell responses to AZD1222 COVID-19 vaccine. CDR3 size: 16 residues. Germline V gives CDR1 MNHEY, CDR2 SVGEGT. V was shortened by 0 bases and J by 0 bases, with 12 bases between the two germline ends. Study conclusions and caveats: Among vaccine-associated CD4 TCRs, coverage spanned spike, with dominance at 160-218 and 743-854.

Libraries were prepared by immunoSEQ multiplex PCR; TCRdb keeps only in-frame clonotypes and omits some of them. The sample holds around 180,000 clones, approximately 90% seen once. This clone was found once. Its cognate antigen is unknown. Here the sequenced sample was peripheral blood, taken on day 0 of AZD1222 vaccination. This receptor was taken from an adult in good health. This sequence joins TRBV6-2 or TRBV6-3 and TRBJ2-7, with D tentatively TRBD1 (5 bases). The CDR3 DNA follows: TGTGCCAGCAGTTACTCGCTAGGGGATTTCTCCTACGAGCAGTACTTC. Amino acid sequence: CASSYSLGDFSYEQYF.